One sample yielded the 32 T cell receptor beta chains listed below, sequenced in a study of T cell responses to AZD1222 COVID-19 vaccine. Method: immunoSEQ multiplex PCR; TCRdb's copy keeps in-frame clones and lacks some. The repertoire holds approximately 130,000 clones, with about 88% as singletons. The sequences come from peripheral blood, collected 28 days after the second AZD1222 dose. The receptors were sampled from an adult who received the AZD1222 COVID-19 vaccine.

V is TRBV6-5 and J is TRBJ2-7; 7 bases align to TRBD2. This CDR3 has 14 amino acids. CDR1 is MNHEY and CDR2 is SVGAGI in the germline V gene. V shed 6 bases and J 2 bases; nucleotides not matched to a gene: 7. As DNA, the CDR3 is TGTGCCAGCAGAACCACTAGCGCGGCCTACGAGCAGTACTTC. Translation: CASRTTSAAYEQYF.

The V and J genes are TRBV12-5 and TRBJ2-2, with TRBD1 matching over 8 bases. The CDR3 consists of 15 residues. The V gene's germline CDR1 is LGHNT and CDR2 FRNRAP. The junction had 3 bases not matched to a gene; V was cut back by 5 bases and J by 1 base. Here the CDR3 DNA reads TGTGCTAGTGGTGCCGGGACAGGGAACACCGGGGAGCTGTTTTTT. Translation gives CASGAGTGNTGELFF.

The J gene is TRBJ1-5, the V gene TRBV6-1, with 7 bases that match TRBD1. Trimming cost V 3 bases and J 0 bases; bases outside gene matches: 14. Germline loops: CDR1 MNHNS, CDR2 SASEGT. The CDR3 has 19 amino acids. The CDR3 loop reads CASSDNDRVFSYSNQPQHF. In nucleotides, the CDR3 is TGTGCCAGCAGTGATAATGACAGGGTATTTTCTTATAGCAATCAGCCCCAGCATTTT.

The genes are TRBV12-5 and TRBJ1-2; a possible D gene is TRBD1 (5 bases). The CDR3 runs to 13 residues. Deletions cut 0 bases from V and 7 bases from J, with 9 bases between. The germline gives CDR1 LGHNT, CDR2 FRNRAP. The DNA of the CDR3 is TGTGCTAGTGGTTTGGTACGGGGGTCTGGCTACACCTTC. Translation gives CASGLVRGSGYTF.

This clone was seen once. The chain couples TRBV5-8 to TRBJ2-3, with 12 bases matching TRBD2. CDR1 is SGHTS and CDR2 is YDEGEE in the germline V gene. This CDR3 is 16 amino acids long. After removal of 5 bases from V and 6 bases from J, the junction contained 10 bases not matched to a gene. The CDR3 DNA follows: TGTGCCAGCAGTCCGACTAGCGGGAGTTGGTTGGATACGCAGTATTTT. Translated: CASSPTSGSWLDTQYF.

This clone was counted a few times. The rearrangement joins TRBV5-1 to TRBJ2-3; maybe TRBD1 (6 bases). The CDR3 covers 14 residues. V lost 4 bases and J lost 6, with 15 bases in between. Germline V lookup: CDR1 SGHRS, CDR2 YFSETQ. The CDR3 sequence is CASSLGTSRDTQYF. In DNA, the CDR3 is TGCGCCAGCAGCCTCGGGACAAGCCGGGATACGCAGTATTTT. The whole variable domain, filled in from reference TRBV5-1 and TRBJ2-3, reads KAGVTQTPRYLIKTRGQQVTLSCSPISGHRSVSWYQQTPGQGLQFLFEYFSETQRNKGNFPGRFSGRQFSNSRSEMNVSTLELGDSALYLCASSLGTSRDTQYFGPGTRLTVL.

DNA of the CDR3: TGTGCCAGCAGGTGGACATCGAGCGGCTACACCTTC. Its translation is CASRWTSSGYTF. The V gene is TRBV6-5, the J gene TRBJ1-2; D perhaps matches TRBD1 (5 bases). This CDR3 has 12 residues. The germline V gene has CDR1 MNHEY and CDR2 SVGAGI. V was cut by 6 bases and J by 8 bases, with 13 bases left in between.

This clone came up a few times. The rearrangement uses TRBV11-3 and TRBJ1-1; D unclear. The CDR3 covers 13 residues. Germline-derived CDR1 and CDR2 are SGHNT and YENEEA. V was trimmed by 4 bases and J by 0 bases, leaving 6 bases between them. The chain's CDR3 is CASSSTVNTEAFF. CDR3 in DNA: TGTGCCAGCAGCTCCACCGTGAACACTGAAGCTTTCTTT.

This clone was recorded once. The genes are TRBV6-4 and TRBJ1-2, with TRBD1 matching over 7 bases. This CDR3 region has 15 residues. J gave up 3 bases and V 6 bases, and 10 bases lay outside the gene matches. The V gene's germline CDR1 is MRHNA and CDR2 SNTAGT. The CDR3: CASSVDRAWDYGYTF. As DNA, the CDR3 is TGTGCCAGCAGCGTAGACAGGGCCTGGGACTATGGCTACACCTTC.

The genes are TRBV6-5 and TRBJ1-4; weak D call: TRBD1 (5 bases). The CDR3 totals 15 residues. CDR1 MNHEY and CDR2 SVGAGI come from the germline V gene. Trimming stripped 6 bases from V and 6 bases from J, with 17 bases between. The CDR3 sequence: CASSRVRQSHEKLFF. In DNA, the CDR3 is TGTGCCAGCAGCCGCGTGCGACAGTCACATGAAAAACTGTTTTTT.

V usage is TRBV6-5 and J usage is TRBJ1-2; D gene unclear. The CDR3 sequence is 15 residues long. Trimming pared 1 base from V and 2 bases from J, leaving 11 bases between. CDR1 is MNHEY and CDR2 is SVGAGI in the germline V gene. This CDR3 is CASSYFAGVNYGYTF. The CDR3 DNA reads as TGTGCCAGCAGTTACTTCGCAGGAGTAAACTATGGCTACACCTTC.

This rearrangement joins TRBV7-8 to TRBJ1-5; 8 positions match TRBD1. Germline V gene lookup returns CDR1 SGHVS and CDR2 FQNEAQ. Trimming at V came to 3 bases and at J to 5 bases, leaving 6 bases not matched to a gene. The CDR3 sequence is 15 residues long. Here the CDR3 reads CASSLEQGEHQPQHF. The CDR3 DNA follows: TGTGCCAGCAGCTTGGAACAGGGGGAGCATCAGCCCCAGCATTTT.

This chain connects TRBV30 to TRBJ2-1, with D possibly TRBD2 on 6 matching bases. CDR1 and CDR2 from the germline V gene are GTSNPN and SVGIG (reference sequence). This CDR3 spans 14 amino acids. V shed 3 bases and J shed 0 bases, with 9 bases lying between them. The chain's CDR3 is CAWRGGNSYNEQFF. The CDR3 DNA sequence: TGTGCCTGGAGGGGCGGGAACTCCTACAATGAGCAGTTCTTC.

The chain links TRBV7-2 to TRBJ1-5, with TRBD1 identical over 8 bases. With V trimmed by 3 bases and J by 2 bases, 12 bases remained unmatched. There are 18 residues in the CDR3. The V gene's germline CDR1 is SGHTA and CDR2 FQGNSA. CDR3 residues: CASSFDRGAGTGNQPQHF. Here the CDR3 DNA reads TGTGCCAGCAGCTTCGACAGGGGCGCGGGTACGGGCAATCAGCCCCAGCATTTT.

The V and J genes are TRBV30 and TRBJ2-2; D not resolved. CDR1 is GTSNPN and CDR2 is SVGIG in the germline V gene (reference sequence). The V and J ends lost 0 bases and 5 bases respectively, with 13 bases between them. The CDR3 extends over 15 amino acids. The chain's CDR3 is CAWSVRVGNTGELFF. The CDR3 DNA reads TGTGCCTGGAGTGTACGAGTAGGGAATACCGGGGAGCTGTTTTTT.

The chain is built from TRBV10-3 and TRBJ2-1; TRBD2 matches 7 bases. J lost 6 bases, V lost 6 bases, and 2 bases had no gene match. CDR3 length: 12 amino acids. CDR1 ENHRY and CDR2 SYGVKD come from the germline V gene. The CDR3 DNA is TGTGCCATCAGGGGGGGGAGCAATGAGCAGTTCTTC. Translation: CAIRGGSNEQFF.

This rearrangement joins TRBV12-3 or TRBV12-4 to TRBJ1-1, with D unclear. The CDR3 runs to 11 residues. V was trimmed by 5 bases and J by 7 bases, leaving 8 bases between them. In nucleotides, the CDR3 is TGTGCCAGCAGTCCCGGGTTTGAAGCTTTCTTT. It yields the protein CASSPGFEAFF.

This clone was counted a single time. This chain connects TRBV19 to TRBJ2-1; D might be TRBD2 (6 bases). Germline V gene sequence: CDR1 LNHDA, CDR2 SQIVND (reference sequence). The CDR3 has 17 amino acids. Trimming cost V 0 bases and J 3 bases, with 15 bases left between them. The DNA for the CDR3 is TGTGCCAGTAGTATAGATGGGGGGACTCTCGGCTACAATGAGCAGTTCTTC. Translating it yields CASSIDGGTLGYNEQFF.

The rearrangement uses TRBV19 and TRBJ1-1; weak D call: TRBD1 (5 bases). The CDR3 sequence is 13 residues long. Trimming shortened V by 6 bases and J by 4 bases, and 12 bases separated the two germline ends. Germline values: CDR1 LNHDA, CDR2 SQIVND (reference sequence). The CDR3 coding sequence is TGTGCCAGTAGCAGGCGGGGGATCACTGAAGCTTTCTTT. As protein: CASSRRGITEAFF.

This clone was observed a single time. This rearrangement joins TRBV9 to TRBJ1-2, with a possible D match to TRBD1 (6 bases). CDR1 is SGDLS, CDR2 YYNGEE, per germline. Trimming took off 0 bases at V and 4 bases at J, with 13 bases between the two ends. The CDR3 is 15 amino acids. The CDR3 DNA sequence: TGTGCCAGCAGCGTAGACCCGGGGGCAACCTATGGCTACACCTTC. Translating gives CASSVDPGATYGYTF.

The chain combines TRBV25-1 with TRBJ2-7, with D perhaps matching TRBD2 (5 bases). The V gene's germline CDR1 is MGHDK and CDR2 SYGVNS. The CDR3 extends over 12 amino acids. The V gene lost 2 bases and the J gene lost 12 bases, with 14 bases spanning the gap. CDR3: CASSEPGNSAYF. The CDR3 coding sequence is TGTGCCAGCAGTGAACCGGGGAACAGCGCGTACTTC.

This clone was picked up one time. The rearrangement links TRBV4-3 to TRBJ1-1; D gene uncertain. This CDR3 has 19 amino acids. Germline assignment: CDR1 LGHNA and CDR2 YSLEER. V gave up 0 bases and J gave up 0 bases, with 20 bases separating them. The CDR3 DNA follows: TGCGCCAGCAGCCAAGAATGGGTCCTGGGCCCTCCAATGAACACTGAAGCTTTCTTT. It encodes CASSQEWVLGPPMNTEAFF.

The chain has TRBV6-5 and TRBJ1-6, with D uncertain. The V and J ends lost 9 bases and 7 bases respectively, with 13 bases between them. CDR3 size: 13 residues. In germline, CDR1 is MNHEY, CDR2 SVGAGI. The chain's CDR3 is CASSTELNSPLHF. The CDR3 coding sequence is TGTGCCAGTTCAACGGAGTTAAATTCACCCCTCCACTTT.

The chain is built from TRBV10-1 and TRBJ1-2; D not certain. Deletions cut 2 bases from V and 5 bases from J, with 9 bases between. This CDR3 is built from 13 residues. The germline V gene has CDR1 WNHNN and CDR2 SYGVQD (reference sequence). The CDR3 loop is CASSEAIGYGYTF. The CDR3 coding sequence is TGCGCCAGCAGTGAGGCAATTGGTTATGGCTACACCTTC.

The V gene is TRBV9, the J gene TRBJ1-4, with a possible D match to TRBD1 (5 bases). The CDR3 runs to 15 residues. V was pared by 0 bases and J by 2 bases, with 8 bases between. Germline CDR1 is SGDLS and CDR2 is YYNGEE. The CDR3 spells CASSVAGDTNEKLFF. DNA for the CDR3: TGTGCCAGCAGCGTAGCGGGGGACACTAATGAAAAACTGTTTTTT.

V is TRBV19 and J is TRBJ1-2; D gene unclear. Between the trimmed V and J ends, which lost 1 base and 7 bases, there was a span of 13 bases. The CDR3 totals 14 residues. Per germline, CDR1 LNHDA and CDR2 SQIVND (reference sequence). The CDR3 DNA follows: TGTGCCAGTAGTATAGGGGTTTTGCTCGCTGGCTACACCTTC. Translated: CASSIGVLLAGYTF.

The V call is TRBV19, the J call TRBJ2-7; 8 nucleotides line up with TRBD1. The CDR3 is 12 amino acids. Trimming took 11 bases from V and 2 from J; bases not matched to a gene: 5. Germline V gene lookup returns CDR1 LNHDA and CDR2 SQIVND (reference sequence). The CDR3 bases are TGTGCCTCGGGGACAGGCCCCTACGAGCAGTACTTC. Translated: CASGTGPYEQYF.

Notes on this clone: An end of the junction differs from the germline gene, which may be a read error. V gene TRBV2 combines with J gene TRBJ2-3; 9 bases agree with TRBD2. Germline CDR1 SNHLY, CDR2 FYNNEI. This CDR3 has 14 amino acids. The CDR3 loop is CASSSRLETSGPLF. As DNA, the CDR3 is TGTGCCAGCAGTTCCCGGCTTGAAACTAGCGGGCCCCTGTTT. Complete variable domain (other parts from reference TRBV2 and TRBJ2-3): EPEVTQTPSHQVTQMGQEVILRCVPISNHLYFYWYRQILGQKVEFLVSFYNNEISEKSEIFDDQFSVERPDGSNFTLKIRSTKLEDSAMYFCASSSRLETSGPLFGPGTRLTVL.

This chain connects TRBV29-1 to TRBJ1-4; D gene unclear. Per the germline V gene, CDR1 is SQVTM and CDR2 is ANQGSEA. The CDR3 loop spans 12 amino acids. Trimming removed 0 bases from V and 6 bases from J, with 5 bases in between. CDR3 sequence (DNA): TGCAGCGTTGAAGATTTTGATGAAAAACTGTTTTTT. Its protein is CSVEDFDEKLFF.

Only one count was recorded for this clone. The chain links TRBV6-5 to TRBJ1-2; 8 nucleotides align to TRBD1. CDR3 length: 14 amino acids. V dropped 5 bases and J dropped 3; count of bases not matched to a gene: 5. Looked up from germline, CDR1 is MNHEY and CDR2 is SVGAGI. The CDR3, as DNA: TGTGCCAGCAGTCCAGGGGGCACGCACTATGGCTACACCTTC. Protein: CASSPGGTHYGYTF.

This clone was seen more than once but under ten times. The chain employs TRBV6-5 and TRBJ2-7, with 11 bases aligning to TRBD2. The CDR3 length is 14 residues. Germline loops: CDR1 MNHEY, CDR2 SVGAGI. The V segment lost 6 bases and the J segment 6 bases; nucleotides outside the gene matches: 7. The CDR3 protein is CASRIAGGLFEQYF. DNA for the CDR3: TGTGCCAGCAGGATAGCGGGAGGGCTGTTCGAGCAGTACTTC.

The chain combines TRBV5-4 with TRBJ1-6; D gene uncertain. The V end lost 0 bases, the J end lost 7 bases, and 5 bases lay between the germline ends. The CDR3 is 13 residues long. From germline, CDR1 is SGHNT and CDR2 YYREEE (reference sequence). This CDR3 is CASSLDRNSPLHF. Here the CDR3 DNA reads TGTGCCAGCAGCTTGGACAGAAATTCACCCCTCCACTTT.